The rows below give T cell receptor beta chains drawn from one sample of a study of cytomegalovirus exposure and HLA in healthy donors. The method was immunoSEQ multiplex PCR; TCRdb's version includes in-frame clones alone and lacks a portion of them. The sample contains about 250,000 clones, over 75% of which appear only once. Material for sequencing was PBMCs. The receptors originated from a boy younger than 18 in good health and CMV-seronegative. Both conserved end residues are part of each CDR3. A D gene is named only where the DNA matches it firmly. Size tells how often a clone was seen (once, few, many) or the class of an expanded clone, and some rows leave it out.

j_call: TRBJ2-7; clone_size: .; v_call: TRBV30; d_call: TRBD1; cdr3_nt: TGTGCCTGGAGTGTAGGGACAGGGGGCGGCTACGAGCAGTACTTC; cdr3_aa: CAWSVGTGGGYEQYF
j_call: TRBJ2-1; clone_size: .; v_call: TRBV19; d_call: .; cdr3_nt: TGTGCCAGTAGGTCGACTAGTTTTCCCCCCCCGCCGTTCTTC; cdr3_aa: CASRSTSFPPPPFF
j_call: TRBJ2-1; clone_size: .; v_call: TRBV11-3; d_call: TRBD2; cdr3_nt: TGTGCCAGCAGCTTAGTATTCGGAGGGAGGGTTAGGAATGAGCAGTTCTTC; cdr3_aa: CASSLVFGGRVRNEQFF
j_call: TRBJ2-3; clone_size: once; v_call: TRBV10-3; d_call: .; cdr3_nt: TGTGCCATCAGTGAGGGCAGGGCCACAGATACGCAGTATTTT; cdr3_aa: CAISEGRATDTQYF
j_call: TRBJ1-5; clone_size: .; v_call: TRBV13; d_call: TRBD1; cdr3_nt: TGTGCCAGCAGTCTCGGACAGGGGAATCAGCCCCAGCATTTT; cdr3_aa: CASSLGQGNQPQHF
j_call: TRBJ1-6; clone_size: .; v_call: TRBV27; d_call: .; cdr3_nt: TGTGCCAGCAGTTTGACAGAATTCTCACCCCTCCACTTT; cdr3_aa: CASSLTEFSPLHF
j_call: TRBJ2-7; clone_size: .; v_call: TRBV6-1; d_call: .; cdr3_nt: TGTGCCAGCACCGGGGTCTACGAGCAGTACTTC; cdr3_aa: CASTGVYEQYF
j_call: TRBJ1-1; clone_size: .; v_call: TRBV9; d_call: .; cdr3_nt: TGTGCCAGCAGCTTGACCAGGGGAACTGGCACTGAAGCTTTCTTT; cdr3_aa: CASSLTRGTGTEAFF
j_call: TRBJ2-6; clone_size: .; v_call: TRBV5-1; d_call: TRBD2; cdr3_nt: TGCGCCAGCAGCATGACTAGCGGGAGGGCCGGGACTGGGGCCAACGTCCTGACTTTC; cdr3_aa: CASSMTSGRAGTGANVLTF
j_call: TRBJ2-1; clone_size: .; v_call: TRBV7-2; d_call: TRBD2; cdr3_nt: TGTGCCAGCAGCGGACTAGCGGGAGGGATGAGCTCCTACAATGAGCAGTTCTTC; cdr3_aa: CASSGLAGGMSSYNEQFF
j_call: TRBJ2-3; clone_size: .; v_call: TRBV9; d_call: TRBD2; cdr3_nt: TGTGCCAGCAGCGTAGCGGCTAGCGGGAGCACAGATACGCAGTATTTT; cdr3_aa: CASSVAASGSTDTQYF
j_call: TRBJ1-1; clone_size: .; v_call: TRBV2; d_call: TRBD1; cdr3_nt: TGTGCCAGCAGTGAATACCCTCCCGGGACAGCTCTTAGAGGAACTGAAGCTTTCTTT; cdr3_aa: CASSEYPPGTALRGTEAFF
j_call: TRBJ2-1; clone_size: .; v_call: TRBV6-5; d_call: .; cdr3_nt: TGTGCCAGCAGCCCGCCCGGCAATGAGCAGTTCTTC; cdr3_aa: CASSPPGNEQFF
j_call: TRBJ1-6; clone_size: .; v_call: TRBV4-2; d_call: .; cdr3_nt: TGTGCCAGCAGCCAACCTAATCTTAACCTTTCACCCCTCCACTTT; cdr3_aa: CASSQPNLNLSPLHF
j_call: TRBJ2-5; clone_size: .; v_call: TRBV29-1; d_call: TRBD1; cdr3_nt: TGCAGCGTTCCTCCTACGGGACAGGGAGGAGAGACCCAGTACTTC; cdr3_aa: CSVPPTGQGGETQYF
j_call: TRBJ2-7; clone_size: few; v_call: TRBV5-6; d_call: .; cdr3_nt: TGTGCCAGCAGCTTGGTCCCTATCACCGCTACCGAGCAGTACTTC; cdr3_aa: CASSLVPITATEQYF
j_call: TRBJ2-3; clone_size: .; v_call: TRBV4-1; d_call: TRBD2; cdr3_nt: TGCGCCAGCAGCCAAATCGTGAACACGGGAGGGGTCACAGATACGCAGTATTTT; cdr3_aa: CASSQIVNTGGVTDTQYF
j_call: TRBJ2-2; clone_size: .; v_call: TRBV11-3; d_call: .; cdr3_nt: TGTGCCAGCAGCTTAGGTAACGGTCCCACCGGGGAGCTGTTTTTT; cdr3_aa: CASSLGNGPTGELFF
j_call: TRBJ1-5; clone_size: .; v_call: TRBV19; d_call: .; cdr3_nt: TGTGCCAGTAGTCGGACAGCCCTTAATCAGCCCCAGCATTTT; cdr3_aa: CASSRTALNQPQHF
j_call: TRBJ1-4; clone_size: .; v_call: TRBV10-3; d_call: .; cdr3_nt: TGTGCCATCAGTGGTCAGGGTGGTGAAAAACTGTTTTTT; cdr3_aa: CAISGQGGEKLFF
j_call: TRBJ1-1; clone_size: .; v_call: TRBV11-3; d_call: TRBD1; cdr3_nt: TGTGCCAGCAGCTTAGACCCTTGGACAGGGACCACTGAAGCTTTCTTT; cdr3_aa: CASSLDPWTGTTEAFF
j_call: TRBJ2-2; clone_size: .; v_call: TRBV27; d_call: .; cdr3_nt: TGTGCCAGCAGTTTGTGGAGTTCCGGCACCGGGGAGCTGTTTTTT; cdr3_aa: CASSLWSSGTGELFF
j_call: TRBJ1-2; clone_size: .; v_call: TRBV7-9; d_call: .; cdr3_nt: TGTGCCAGCAGCCCCCCTTTCGGGAGCTATGGCTACACCTTC; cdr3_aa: CASSPPFGSYGYTF
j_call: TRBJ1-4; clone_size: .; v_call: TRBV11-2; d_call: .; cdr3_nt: TGTGCCAGCAGCCCCACGGACATGAGTAAGCTGTTTTTT; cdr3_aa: CASSPTDMSKLFF
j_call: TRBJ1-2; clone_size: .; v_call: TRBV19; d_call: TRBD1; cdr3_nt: TGTGCCAGTAGTACGAGGGACAGGGGGCCTGGCTATGGCTACACCTTC; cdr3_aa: CASSTRDRGPGYGYTF
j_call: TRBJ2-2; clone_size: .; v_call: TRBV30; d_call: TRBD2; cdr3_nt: TGTGCCTGGAGTACAACTAGCGGAGGCGGGGAGCTGTTTTTT; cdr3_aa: CAWSTTSGGGELFF
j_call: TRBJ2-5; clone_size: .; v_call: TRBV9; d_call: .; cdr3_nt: TGTGCCAGCAGCGTAGGGGGAGTAGCGGCCCAAGAGACCCAGTACTTC; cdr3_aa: CASSVGGVAAQETQYF